These 26 T cell receptor beta chains originate from one sample sequenced in a study of T cells in Graves' hyperthyroidism and ophthalmopathy. Amplification of TCR beta CDR3 regions was performed using RNA transcripts as template. The primer set for the first-round RT-PCR of the TCR CDR3 was HTBI. TCRdb recomputed calls from the multiplex PCR reads with MiXCR, one row per CDR3 protein. The table shows around 350,000 distinct CDR3 sequences, with 15% to 20% occurring only once. Sequencing was carried out using blood. The receptors here all came from a woman younger than 45 with Graves' hyperthyroidism that later progressed to Graves' ophthalmopathy.

There are many counts of this clonotype. The chain links TRBV28 to TRBJ2-1, with D perhaps matching TRBD1 or TRBD2 (6 bases each). The CDR3 runs to 15 residues. Trimming left V 8 bases short and J 2 bases short, with 16 bases between. CDR1 MDHEN and CDR2 SYDVKM come from the germline V gene. CDR3: CASLRGELTYNEQFF. The CDR3, as DNA: TGTGCCAGCCTTAGGGGGGAACTCACCTACAATGAGCAGTTCTTC.

Ten or more counts support this clonotype. The genes are TRBV3-1 and TRBJ2-7; D is possibly TRBD1 or TRBD2 (5 bases each). CDR3 length: 16 residues. Germline CDR1 and CDR2: LGHDT and YNNKEL (reference sequence). Trimming removed 0 bases from V and 2 bases from J, with 14 bases in between. CDR3 loop: CASSQEPGRMTYEQYF. The CDR3 DNA reads TGTGCCAGCAGCCAAGAACCGGGACGTATGACCTACGAGCAGTACTTC.

This clonotype showed up just a few times. The chain links TRBV13 to TRBJ2-7; 9 nucleotides agree with TRBD2. Per germline, CDR1 PRHDT and CDR2 FYEKMQ (reference sequence). The CDR3 is 18 residues long. V dropped 5 bases and J dropped 2; count of bases not matched to a gene: 16. The CDR3 loop is CASSLRGLAGGPTYEQYF. In DNA form, the CDR3 reads TGTGCCAGCAGCCTTCGGGGCCTGGCGGGAGGGCCGACCTACGAGCAGTACTTC.

This clonotype was observed many times. V gene TRBV6-6 combines with J gene TRBJ2-3, with a tentative D call TRBD2 (6 bases). Germline-derived CDR1 and CDR2 are MNHNY and SVGAGI (reference sequence). The CDR3 covers 15 residues. Trimming removed 0 bases at V and 1 base at J, with 8 bases between. Here the CDR3 DNA reads TGTGCCAGCAGTTACTCGCCGGGGGGCACAGATACGCAGTATTTT. This translates into CASSYSPGGTDTQYF.

V gene TRBV19 combines with J gene TRBJ2-3, with 7 bases fitting TRBD1. The V gene's germline CDR1 is LNHDA and CDR2 SQIVND (reference sequence). V lost 5 bases and J lost 3; bases outside the gene matches: 11. CDR3 size: 16 residues. The chain's CDR3 is CASSASPRQGTDTQYF. Here the CDR3 DNA reads TGTGCCAGTAGTGCCTCCCCGAGACAGGGAACAGATACGCAGTATTTT.

There are a few counts of this clonotype. The V and J genes are TRBV7-9 and TRBJ2-5; D not certain. Trimming left V 2 bases short and J 2 bases short, with 9 bases between. Germline V gene sequence: CDR1 SEHNR, CDR2 FQNEAQ (reference sequence). This CDR3 has 14 amino acids. The CDR3 protein is CASSLPERQETQYF. The CDR3 DNA reads TGTGCCAGCAGCTTACCGGAGCGACAAGAGACCCAGTACTTC.

This clonotype came up a few times. The chain combines TRBV5-1 with TRBJ2-5; D may correspond to TRBD1 or TRBD2 (5 bases each). The CDR3 covers 14 residues. Trimming shortened V by 4 bases and J by 7 bases, and 17 bases separated the two germline ends. CDR1 and CDR2 from the germline V gene are SGHRS and YFSETQ. The CDR3 DNA follows: TGCGCCAGCAGCCCCGGACATGGTGCGGGGACCCAGTACTTC. Translated: CASSPGHGAGTQYF. Drawing the rest from reference TRBV5-1 and TRBJ2-5, the complete variable domain is KAGVTQTPRYLIKTRGQQVTLSCSPISGHRSVSWYQQTPGQGLQFLFEYFSETQRNKGNFPGRFSGRQFSNSRSEMNVSTLELGDSALYLCASSPGHGAGTQYFGPGTRLLVL.

This clonotype was recorded many times. The chain carries TRBV10-2 and TRBJ1-1; 8 bases line up with TRBD1. This CDR3 has 15 residues. CDR1 and CDR2 (germline): WSHSY, SAAADI. Trimming removed 2 bases from V and 6 bases from J; junction bases left unmatched: 8. CDR3: CASSEAGGGLPEAFF. In DNA form, the CDR3 reads TGCGCCAGCAGTGAGGCAGGGGGCGGGTTACCTGAAGCTTTCTTT.

V is TRBV4-1 and J is TRBJ2-1; no firm D call. V lost 4 bases and J lost 5, with 15 bases in between. Germline loops: CDR1 MGHRA, CDR2 YSYEKL. The CDR3 has 15 amino acids. The CDR3 spells CASSRTSGRNNEQFF. DNA for the CDR3: TGCGCCAGCAGCCGCACCTCGGGCCGAAACAATGAGCAGTTCTTC.

This clonotype was seen more than once but under ten times. The chain has TRBV29-1 and TRBJ2-1; 10 bases agree with TRBD2. Germline CDR1 and CDR2: SQVTM and ANQGSEA. The CDR3 spans 15 residues. The trim removed 2 bases at V and 0 bases at J, leaving 1 base unmatched. CDR3 region: CSVETSGDSYNEQFF. CDR3 coding DNA: TGCAGCGTTGAAACTAGCGGGGACTCCTACAATGAGCAGTTCTTC.

This clonotype appeared many times. The chain has TRBV11-2 and TRBJ2-2; D call uncertain. V dropped 4 bases and J dropped 8 bases, with 8 bases sitting between them. CDR3 length: 12 residues. Germline V gives CDR1 SGHAT, CDR2 FQNNGV. CDR3 sequence: CASSSSAGELFF. The CDR3 coding sequence is TGTGCCAGCAGCTCGAGCGCTGGGGAGCTGTTTTTT. The complete variable domain, with remaining parts taken from reference TRBV11-2 and TRBJ2-2, reads EAGVAQSPRYKIIEKRQSVAFWCNPISGHATLYWYQQILGQGPKLLIQFQNNGVVDDSQLPKDRFSAERLKGVDSTLKIQPAKLEDSAVYLCASSSSAGELFFGEGSRLTVL.

This clonotype showed up many times. The CDR3 DNA is TGTGCCAGCAGCTTAAATCCCAAGGCAGGGGTGACCTACGAGCAGTACTTC. It encodes CASSLNPKAGVTYEQYF. The gene calls are TRBV7-9 and TRBJ2-7, with a possible D match to TRBD1 (6 bases). CDR1 and CDR2 (germline): SEHNR, FQNEAQ (reference sequence). The CDR3 covers 17 residues. V lost 2 bases, J lost 2 bases, and 19 bases lay in between. The full variable domain, with the rest looked up from reference TRBV7-9 and TRBJ2-7, is DTGVSQNPRHKITKRGQNVTFRCDPISEHNRLYWYRQTLGQGPEFLTYFQNEAQLEKSRLLSDRFSAERPKGSFSTLEIQRTEQGDSAMYLCASSLNPKAGVTYEQYFGPGTRLTVT.

This clonotype was recorded many times. The chain has TRBV5-1 and TRBJ2-7, with D unresolved. CDR1 is SGHRS and CDR2 is YFSETQ in the germline V gene. This CDR3 is built from 13 residues. The ends were cut back, 6 bases at V and 0 bases at J, with 10 bases in the middle. CDR3 in DNA: TGCGCCAGCACCAAGACAAACTCCTACGAGCAGTACTTC. This gives the protein CASTKTNSYEQYF.

The sample holds many counts of this clonotype. The chain carries TRBV28 and TRBJ2-7; D is ambiguous. Per the germline V gene, CDR1 is MDHEN and CDR2 is SYDVKM. There are 13 residues in the CDR3. Trimming took off 3 bases at V and 3 bases at J, with 9 bases between the two ends. CDR3 sequence (DNA): TGTGCCAGCAGTTTGCAGACTCTCTACGAGCAGTACTTC. Protein: CASSLQTLYEQYF.

The sample holds many counts of this clonotype. The chain is built from TRBV9 and TRBJ1-1; no reliable D call. Germline CDR1 SGDLS, CDR2 YYNGEE. The CDR3 has 12 residues. Trimming shortened V by 0 bases and J by 10 bases, and 10 bases separated the two germline ends. DNA for the CDR3: TGTGCCAGCAGCGTAGCTGGTAGGGCAGCTTTCTTT. This codes for CASSVAGRAAFF.

This clonotype was counted only a few times. CDR3 region: CAISQGTNYGYTF. DNA for the CDR3: TGTGCCATCAGCCAAGGGACTAACTATGGCTACACCTTC. The chain is built from TRBV10-3 and TRBJ1-2; D not resolved. CDR1 and CDR2 (germline): ENHRY, SYGVKD. V lost 6 bases, J lost 0 bases, and 8 bases lay in between. The CDR3 sequence is 13 residues long.

On this clonotype: Just one base apart from a much larger clone, this may be a read error. This sequence joins TRBV2 and TRBJ1-5; D possibly corresponds to TRBD1 (6 bases). The CDR3 length is 15 residues. Germline loops: CDR1 SNHLY, CDR2 FYNNEI. For the CDR3, the DNA is TGTGCCAGCAGTGAAGATACAGGGTACAATCAGCCCCGGCATTTT. Residues: CASSEDTGYNQPRHF.

This clonotype occurred many times. The chain joins TRBV12-3 or TRBV12-4 to TRBJ2-7; TRBD1 matches at 10 bases. The CDR3 is 17 amino acids. The J segment lost 0 bases and the V segment lost 8 bases, leaving 13 bases of the junction unmatched. The CDR3 DNA is TGTGCCAGCGCCCCGGGACAGGGGCCGGCTAGCTCCTACGAGCAGTACTTC. Protein: CASAPGQGPASSYEQYF.

The chain employs TRBV3-1 and TRBJ1-3, with D hard to call. This CDR3 is built from 15 residues. Trimming removed 0 bases from V and 0 bases from J, with 6 bases in between. Germline CDR1 reads LGHDT; CDR2 reads YNNKEL (reference sequence). CDR3 protein: CASSQDVSSGNTIYF. CDR3 in DNA: TGTGCCAGCAGCCAAGATGTCAGCTCTGGAAACACCATATATTTT.

The chain is built from TRBV15 and TRBJ2-1, with 15 bases lining up with TRBD2. The J segment lost 6 bases and the V segment lost 5 bases, leaving 8 bases of the junction unmatched. The CDR3 contains 17 residues. CDR1 is LNHNV, CDR2 YYDKDF, per germline (reference sequence). CDR3 sequence: CATSSGLAGGPINEQFF. The CDR3 DNA follows: TGTGCCACCAGCTCCGGACTAGCGGGAGGGCCGATCAATGAGCAGTTCTTC.

This clonotype was seen many times. The chain carries TRBV24-1 and TRBJ1-1, with TRBD1 matching 8 bases. The CDR3 runs to 16 residues. V dropped 0 bases and J dropped 5; count of bases not matched to a gene: 7. CDR1 and CDR2 from the germline V gene are KGHDR and SFDVKD. The CDR3 reads CATSDLGRGRDTEAFF. As DNA, the CDR3 is TGTGCCACCAGTGATTTGGGCAGGGGGCGCGATACTGAAGCTTTCTTT.

This clonotype turned up a few times. The chain uses TRBV24-1 and TRBJ2-7; TRBD1 matches at 10 bases. J was trimmed by 2 bases and V by 4 bases; bases with no gene match: 7. This CDR3 is built from 16 residues. Germline loops: CDR1 KGHDR, CDR2 SFDVKD. CDR3 in amino acids: CATSDPGTGATYEQYF. For the CDR3, the DNA is TGTGCCACCAGTGACCCCGGGACAGGGGCGACCTACGAGCAGTACTTC.

On this clonotype: A single base separates this from a much larger clone, so it may be a read error. This chain joins TRBV7-2 and TRBJ2-1; 7 nucleotides align to TRBD2. The junction had 13 bases not matched to a gene; V was cut back by 8 bases and J by 9 bases. The CDR3 spans 14 residues. Germline V gene data show CDR1 as SGHTA and CDR2 as FQGNSA. CDR3 nucleotide sequence: TGTGCCAGCTTTGCCCGGGGGGTAAACAGTGAGCAGTTCTTC. Its translation: CASFARGVNSEQFF.

This clonotype was seen a few times. This rearrangement joins TRBV5-4 to TRBJ2-2, with D hard to call. There are 15 residues in the CDR3. CDR1 and CDR2 (germline): SGHNT, YYREEE (reference sequence). Between the trimmed V and J ends, which lost 0 bases and 6 bases, there was a span of 12 bases. CDR3 nucleotide sequence: TGTGCCAGCAGCTTGGATTCGTCGGATGCCGGGGAGCTGTTTTTT. Translation gives CASSLDSSDAGELFF.

At least ten counts were recorded for this clonotype. The chain has TRBV28 and TRBJ2-1, with 10 bases that match TRBD2. Germline CDR1 reads MDHEN; CDR2 reads SYDVKM. V lost 6 bases, J lost 3 bases, and 8 bases stayed unmatched. This CDR3 has 16 amino acids. CDR3 amino acids: CASRPLAGEGYNEQFF. For the CDR3, the DNA is TGTGCCAGCAGACCTCTAGCGGGAGAGGGCTACAATGAGCAGTTCTTC.

This clonotype was observed many times. V is TRBV28 and J is TRBJ1-1, with 7 bases matching TRBD1. Trimming took 2 bases from V and 6 from J; bases not matched to a gene: 6. The CDR3 loop spans 14 amino acids. Germline CDR1 reads MDHEN; CDR2 reads SYDVKM. CDR3 nucleotides: TGTGCCAGCAGTTTACAAGGGGGCGAGTCTGAAGCTTTCTTT. Translating gives CASSLQGGESEAFF.